The sequence of this T cell receptor (beta chain) was determined in a study of Ad26.COV2.S vaccination and SARS-CoV-2 variants. About the study: Ad26.COV2.S arm of COV1001 included the donor. By the intramuscular route, Ad26.COV2.S was given once, or twice 56 days apart. Whole-study findings and limits: Reported post-vaccination CD8+ and CD4+ T cell responses to spike showed substantial breadth. Recipients of either vaccine or placebo displayed similar breadth of non-spike TCRs.

On this clone itself: No antigen is known for it.

The germline V gene has CDR1 KGHSH and CDR2 LQKENI. The CDR3 is 16 amino acids. The ends lost 1 base at V and 3 bases at J; junction bases unmatched: 5. Stated treatment: around 19 received Ad26.COV2.S at low or high dose, single or two shots; 5 received placebo; per-sample allocation not given. Vaccine and placebo recipients were sampled on day 63 after the first injection. Clones were read by immunoSEQ multiplex PCR, and TCRdb kept only the in-frame ones, dropping some. The sample consists of roughly 350,000 clones, around 88% of them appearing once. The chain has TRBV18 and TRBJ1-5; TRBD1 matches at 8 bases. The source was peripheral blood, collected in a trial of Ad26.COV2.S vaccine versus placebo. The TCR was taken from a person aged 18-60 years who received the Ad26.COV2.S COVID-19 vaccine or a placebo. The CDR3, as DNA: TGTGCCAGCTCACCACTGGGGACAGGTAACAATCAGCCCCAGCATTTT. It specifies CASSPLGTGNNQPQHF.